This T cell receptor (beta chain) was documented in a study of beta chain features in type 1 diabetes. In the study overall: All samples combined gave fewer than 110 million sorted cells for examination. Whole-study results and caveats: Moderately but significantly shorter TCRB CDR3s were found in Type 1 diabetes patients in all four CD4+ subsets.

Worth noting for this clone: The antigen remains undetermined.

Expressed TCRB transcripts were sequenced, since all the RNA that had been isolated was reverse transcribed. Repertoires were generated with immunoSEQ multiplex PCR, while TCRdb's copy carries only in-frame clones and drops some. The table lists 300,000 to 400,000 clones, 13% of them singletons. Germline assignment: CDR1 SGHRS and CDR2 YFSETQ. The CDR3 has 14 residues. V lost 4 bases and J lost 3, with 12 bases in between. This clonotype was sampled from a woman between 18 and 29 years old with type 1 diabetes. The sequencing sample was made of naive CD4+ T cells from blood. This sequence joins TRBV5-1 and TRBJ2-3, with D perhaps TRBD1 (5 bases). Here the CDR3 reads CASSLPTATDTQYF. In DNA form, the CDR3 reads TGCGCCAGCAGCCTACCGACAGCTACAGATACGCAGTATTTT.